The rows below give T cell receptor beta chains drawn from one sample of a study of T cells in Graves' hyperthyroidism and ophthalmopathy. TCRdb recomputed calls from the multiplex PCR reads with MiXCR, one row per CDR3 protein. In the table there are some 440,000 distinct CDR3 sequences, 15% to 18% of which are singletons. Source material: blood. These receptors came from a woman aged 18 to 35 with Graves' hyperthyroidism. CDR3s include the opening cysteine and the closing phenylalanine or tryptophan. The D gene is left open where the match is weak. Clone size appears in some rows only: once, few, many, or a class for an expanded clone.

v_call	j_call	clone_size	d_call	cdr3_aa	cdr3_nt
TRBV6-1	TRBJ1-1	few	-	CASSEAETNTEAFF	TGTGCCAGCAGTGAAGCAGAGACGAACACTGAAGCTTTCTTT
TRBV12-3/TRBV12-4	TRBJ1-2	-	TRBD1	CASSDDRVANYGYTF	TGTGCCAGCAGTGACGACAGGGTAGCTAACTATGGCTACACCTTC
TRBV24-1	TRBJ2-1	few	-	CATSKNNEQFF	TGTGCCACCAGTAAAAACAATGAGCAGTTCTTC
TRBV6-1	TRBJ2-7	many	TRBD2	CASRTTSGFSYEQYF	TGTGCCAGCAGGACGACTAGCGGGTTCTCCTACGAGCAGTACTTC
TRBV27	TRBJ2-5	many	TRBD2	CASSLGLAEDTNPRETQYF	TGTGCCAGCAGTTTAGGACTAGCGGAAGATACAAACCCCAGGGAGACCCAGTACTTC
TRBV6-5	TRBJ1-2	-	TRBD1	CASSPGQGALGYTF	TGTGCCAGCAGCCCGGGACAGGGGGCTCTTGGCTACACCTTC
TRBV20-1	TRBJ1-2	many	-	CSALSGTTIYGYTF	TGCAGTGCCCTATCCGGGACAACCATCTATGGCTACACCTTC
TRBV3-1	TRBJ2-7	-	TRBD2	CASSLTSGTYEQYF	TGTGCCAGCAGCTTGACTAGCGGCACCTACGAGCAGTACTTC
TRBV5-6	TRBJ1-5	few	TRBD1	CASSSSTWDRGIRNQPQHF	TGTGCCAGCAGCTCATCGACTTGGGACAGGGGAATTCGCAATCAGCCCCAGCATTTT
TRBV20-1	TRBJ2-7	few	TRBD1	CSARSGQGARYEQYF	TGCAGTGCTAGATCTGGACAGGGGGCGCGTTACGAGCAGTACTTC
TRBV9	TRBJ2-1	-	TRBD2	CASSVEEAGGAFYNEQFF	TGTGCCAGCAGCGTAGAAGAGGCGGGGGGGGCTTTCTACAATGAGCAGTTCTTC
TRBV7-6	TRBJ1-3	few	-	CASSLAVPGSGNTIYF	TGTGCCAGCAGCTTAGCGGTCCCCGGGTCTGGAAACACCATATATTTT
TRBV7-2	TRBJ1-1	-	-	CASSLRGPSGTEAFF	TGTGCCAGCAGCTTGAGGGGACCCTCGGGCACTGAAGCTTTCTTT
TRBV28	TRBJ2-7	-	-	CASKADIYEQYF	TGTGCCAGCAAAGCCGACATCTACGAGCAGTACTTC
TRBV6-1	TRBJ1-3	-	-	CASSEGSTGNTIYF	TGTGCCAGCAGTGAAGGGTCAACTGGAAACACCATATATTTT
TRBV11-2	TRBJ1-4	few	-	CASSLKVKLFF	TGTGCCAGCAGCTTAAAAGTAAAACTGTTTTTT